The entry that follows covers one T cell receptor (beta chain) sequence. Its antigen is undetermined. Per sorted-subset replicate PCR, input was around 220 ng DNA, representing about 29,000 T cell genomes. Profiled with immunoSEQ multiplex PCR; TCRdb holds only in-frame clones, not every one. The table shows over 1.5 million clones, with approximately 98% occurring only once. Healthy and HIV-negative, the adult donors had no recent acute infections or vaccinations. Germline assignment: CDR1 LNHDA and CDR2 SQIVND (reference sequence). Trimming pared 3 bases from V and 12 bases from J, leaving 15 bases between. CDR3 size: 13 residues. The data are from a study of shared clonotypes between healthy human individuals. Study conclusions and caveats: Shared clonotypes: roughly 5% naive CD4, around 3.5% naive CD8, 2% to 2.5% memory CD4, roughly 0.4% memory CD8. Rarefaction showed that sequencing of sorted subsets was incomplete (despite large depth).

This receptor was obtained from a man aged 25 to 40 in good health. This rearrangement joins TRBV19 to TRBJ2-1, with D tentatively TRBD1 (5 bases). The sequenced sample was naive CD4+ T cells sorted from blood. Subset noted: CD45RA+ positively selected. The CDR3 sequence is CASSIKLGVGQFF. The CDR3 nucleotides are TGTGCCAGTAGTATCAAGCTAGGGGTTGGGCAGTTCTTC. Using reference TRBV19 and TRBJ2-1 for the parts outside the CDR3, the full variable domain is DGGITQSPKYLFRKEGQNVTLSCEQNLNHDAMYWYRQDPGQGLRLIYYSQIVNDFQKGDIAEGYSVSREKKESFPLTVTSAQKNPTAFYLCASSIKLGVGQFFGPGTRLTVL.